The rows below give T cell receptor beta chains drawn from one sample of a study of T cells in Graves' hyperthyroidism and ophthalmopathy. TCRdb ran MiXCR on the multiplex PCR reads and lists one entry per CDR3 protein. The sample consists of about 350,000 distinct CDR3 sequences, about a fifth of them appearing once. Sequenced: blood. The receptors were sampled from a woman aged 18-29 years with Graves' hyperthyroidism. Each CDR3 is given with its conserved first and last residue. A D gene is named only where the DNA matches it firmly. Clone size is not always given. Where it is, it says once, few, many or a class for expanded clones.

v_call: TRBV4-2; clone_size: NA; d_call: NA; j_call: TRBJ1-1; cdr3_aa: CASSQDQGLEAFF; cdr3_nt: TGTGCCAGCAGCCAAGATCAGGGTCTTGAAGCTTTCTTT
v_call: TRBV6-5; clone_size: many; d_call: TRBD2; j_call: TRBJ2-5; cdr3_aa: CASSYFGERGAAGETQYF; cdr3_nt: TGTGCCAGCAGTTACTTCGGGGAGCGGGGGGCCGCCGGGGAGACCCAGTACTTC
v_call: TRBV2; clone_size: many; d_call: NA; j_call: TRBJ2-5; cdr3_aa: CASLDGLGETQYF; cdr3_nt: TGTGCCAGCCTTGACGGTCTAGGGGAGACCCAGTACTTC
v_call: TRBV15; clone_size: NA; d_call: NA; j_call: TRBJ2-2; cdr3_aa: CATSRDIGMDTGELFF; cdr3_nt: TGTGCCACCAGCAGAGATATAGGGATGGACACCGGGGAGCTGTTTTTT
v_call: TRBV12-3/TRBV12-4; clone_size: NA; d_call: NA; j_call: TRBJ1-2; cdr3_aa: CVSNGGNDYGYTF; cdr3_nt: TGTGTCTCGAACGGGGGGAATGACTATGGCTACACCTTC
v_call: TRBV5-1; clone_size: many; d_call: NA; j_call: TRBJ1-1; cdr3_aa: CASSLRGPVTEAFF; cdr3_nt: TGCGCCAGCAGCTTGCGGGGGCCGGTCACTGAAGCTTTCTTT
v_call: TRBV20-1; clone_size: NA; d_call: NA; j_call: TRBJ1-5; cdr3_aa: CSATRGQQPQHF; cdr3_nt: TGCAGTGCTACGAGGGGTCAACAGCCCCAGCATTTT
v_call: TRBV11-2; clone_size: NA; d_call: NA; j_call: TRBJ2-3; cdr3_aa: CASSLDPRTDTQYF; cdr3_nt: TGTGCCAGCAGCCTAGACCCCAGGACAGATACGCAGTATTTT
v_call: TRBV5-1; clone_size: NA; d_call: NA; j_call: TRBJ1-1; cdr3_aa: CASSLDSHSNTEAFF; cdr3_nt: TGCGCCAGCAGCTTGGACAGCCACAGCAACACTGAAGCTTTCTTT
v_call: TRBV4-1; clone_size: few; d_call: NA; j_call: TRBJ2-7; cdr3_aa: CASSQEQLNYEQYF; cdr3_nt: TGCGCCAGCAGCCAAGAACAACTAAACTACGAGCAGTACTTC
v_call: TRBV24-1; clone_size: NA; d_call: NA; j_call: TRBJ1-2; cdr3_aa: CATSVSQYGYTF; cdr3_nt: TGTGCCACCAGTGTATCGCAGTATGGTTACACCTTC
v_call: TRBV3-1; clone_size: NA; d_call: NA; j_call: TRBJ2-7; cdr3_aa: CASSQESRGAQEQYF; cdr3_nt: TGTGCCAGCAGCCAAGAGTCCCGGGGGGCCCAGGAGCAGTACTTC
v_call: TRBV5-1; clone_size: many; d_call: NA; j_call: TRBJ1-5; cdr3_aa: CASSLGRDQPQHF; cdr3_nt: TGCGCCAGCAGCCTGGGGAGAGATCAGCCCCAGCATTTT
v_call: TRBV7-8; clone_size: few; d_call: NA; j_call: TRBJ1-6; cdr3_aa: CASSLAQTNSPLHF; cdr3_nt: TGTGCCAGCAGCTTAGCACAGACAAATTCACCCCTCCACTTT
v_call: TRBV7-8; clone_size: many; d_call: NA; j_call: TRBJ1-3; cdr3_aa: CASSYILTNTIYF; cdr3_nt: TGTGCCAGCAGCTATATTCTAACAAACACCATATATTTT
v_call: TRBV5-1; clone_size: many; d_call: NA; j_call: TRBJ2-7; cdr3_aa: CASSLASGAGSSYEQYF; cdr3_nt: TGCGCCAGCAGCTTGGCTTCGGGGGCTGGGAGCTCCTACGAGCAGTACTTC
v_call: TRBV6-1; clone_size: NA; d_call: NA; j_call: TRBJ1-1; cdr3_aa: CASSPVGTPNEAFF; cdr3_nt: TGTGCCAGCTCACCTGTAGGGACCCCTAATGAAGCTTTCTTT
v_call: TRBV6-1; clone_size: many; d_call: NA; j_call: TRBJ1-5; cdr3_aa: CASRGGTNQPQHF; cdr3_nt: TGTGCCAGCAGGGGCGGCACCAATCAGCCCCAGCATTTT
v_call: TRBV11-2; clone_size: few; d_call: TRBD1; j_call: TRBJ1-2; cdr3_aa: CASSLGQGPGYTF; cdr3_nt: TGTGCCAGCAGCTTGGGACAGGGCCCCGGCTACACCTTC
v_call: TRBV6-1; clone_size: many; d_call: NA; j_call: TRBJ1-1; cdr3_aa: CASSEQKSGSTEAFF; cdr3_nt: TGTGCCAGCAGTGAACAGAAGTCAGGGAGCACTGAAGCTTTCTTT
v_call: TRBV29-1; clone_size: many; d_call: NA; j_call: TRBJ2-7; cdr3_aa: CSVEVQRQAWVYEQYF; cdr3_nt: TGCAGCGTTGAAGTACAGAGACAGGCCTGGGTCTACGAGCAGTACTTC
v_call: TRBV4-1; clone_size: many; d_call: NA; j_call: TRBJ1-1; cdr3_aa: CASSQYVPGNTEAFF; cdr3_nt: TGCGCCAGCAGCCAATATGTCCCAGGAAACACTGAAGCTTTCTTT
v_call: TRBV6-5; clone_size: many; d_call: NA; j_call: TRBJ2-7; cdr3_aa: CASSYQQGSSYEQYF; cdr3_nt: TGTGCCAGCAGTTACCAACAGGGCAGCTCCTACGAGCAGTACTTC
v_call: TRBV6-5; clone_size: many; d_call: TRBD2; j_call: TRBJ2-7; cdr3_aa: CASTNPGGGYEQYF; cdr3_nt: TGTGCCAGCACCAATCCTGGGGGGGGGTACGAGCAGTACTTC
v_call: TRBV3-1; clone_size: many; d_call: TRBD1; j_call: TRBJ1-5; cdr3_aa: CASSKGAQYSNQPQHF; cdr3_nt: TGTGCCAGCAGCAAGGGGGCACAGTATAGCAATCAGCCCCAGCATTTT
v_call: TRBV29-1; clone_size: NA; d_call: NA; j_call: TRBJ2-5; cdr3_aa: CSGTQETQYF; cdr3_nt: TGCAGCGGGACTCAAGAGACCCAGTACTTC
v_call: TRBV18; clone_size: many; d_call: NA; j_call: TRBJ2-7; cdr3_aa: CASSPLGMQYEQYF; cdr3_nt: TGTGCCAGCTCACCACTCGGGATGCAATACGAGCAGTACTTC
v_call: TRBV6-1; clone_size: many; d_call: NA; j_call: TRBJ1-5; cdr3_aa: CASSDRGGQPQHF; cdr3_nt: TGTGCCAGCAGTGACAGGGGAGGGCAGCCCCAGCATTTT